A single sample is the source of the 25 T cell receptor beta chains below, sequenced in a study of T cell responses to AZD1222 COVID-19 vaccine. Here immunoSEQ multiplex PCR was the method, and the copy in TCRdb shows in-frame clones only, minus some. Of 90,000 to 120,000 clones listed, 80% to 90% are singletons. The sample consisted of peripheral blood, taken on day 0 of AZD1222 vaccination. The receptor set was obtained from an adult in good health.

CDR3 amino acids: CAGRDRVYGYTF. CDR3 DNA: TGTGCCGGCCGGGACCGGGTCTATGGCTACACCTTC. The rearrangement joins TRBV30 to TRBJ1-2; D may be TRBD1 (5 bases). The V gene lost 8 bases and the J gene lost 4 bases, with 14 bases spanning the gap. Germline CDR1 GTSNPN, CDR2 SVGIG (reference sequence). This CDR3 has 12 amino acids.

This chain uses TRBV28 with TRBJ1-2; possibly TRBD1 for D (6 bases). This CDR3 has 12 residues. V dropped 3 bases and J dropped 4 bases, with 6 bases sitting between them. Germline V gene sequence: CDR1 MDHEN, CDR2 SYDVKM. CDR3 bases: TGTGCCAGCAGTTTCAGGGGCTATGGCTACACCTTC. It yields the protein CASSFRGYGYTF.

In DNA form, the CDR3 reads TGCGCCAGCAGCCAGTCCGAACAGGCAAACCTTGAAGCTTTCTTT. Translated: CASSQSEQANLEAFF. J is TRBJ1-1 and V is TRBV4-1; TRBD1 is a possible D gene (5 bases). V was pared by 3 bases and J by 7 bases, with 18 bases between. The CDR3 has 15 residues. Per the germline V gene, CDR1 is MGHRA and CDR2 is YSYEKL.

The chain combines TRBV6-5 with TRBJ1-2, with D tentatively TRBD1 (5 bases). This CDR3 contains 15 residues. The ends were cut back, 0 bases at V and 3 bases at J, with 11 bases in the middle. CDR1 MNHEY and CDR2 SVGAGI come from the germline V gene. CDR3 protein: CASSYSSKGDYGYTF. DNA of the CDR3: TGTGCCAGCAGTTACTCCAGTAAAGGGGACTATGGCTACACCTTC.

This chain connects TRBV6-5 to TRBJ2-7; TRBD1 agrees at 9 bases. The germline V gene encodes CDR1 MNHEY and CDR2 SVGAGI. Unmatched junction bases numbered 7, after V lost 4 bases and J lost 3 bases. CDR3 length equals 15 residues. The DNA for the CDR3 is TGTGCCAGCAGTTCCCGACAGGGGGGTTTCTACGAGCAGTACTTC. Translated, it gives CASSSRQGGFYEQYF.

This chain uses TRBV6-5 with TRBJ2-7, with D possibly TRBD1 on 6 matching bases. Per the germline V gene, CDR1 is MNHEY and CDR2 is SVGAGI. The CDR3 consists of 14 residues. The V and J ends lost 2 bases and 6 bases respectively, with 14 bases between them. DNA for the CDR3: TGTGCCAGCAGTTACGCTCAACAGGGCCCCGAGCAGTACTTC. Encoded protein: CASSYAQQGPEQYF.

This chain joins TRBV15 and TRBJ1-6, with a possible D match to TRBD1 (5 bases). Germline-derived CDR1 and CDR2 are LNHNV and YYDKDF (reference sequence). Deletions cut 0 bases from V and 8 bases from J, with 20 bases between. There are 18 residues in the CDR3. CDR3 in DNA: TGTGCCACCAGCAGAGATGGGCAATCCCAGGGTCCGGATTCACCCCTCCACTTT. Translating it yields CATSRDGQSQGPDSPLHF. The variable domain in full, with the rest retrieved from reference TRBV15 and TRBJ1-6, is DAMVIQNPRYQVTQFGKPVTLSCSQTLNHNVMYWYQQKSSQAPKLLFHYYDKDFNNEADTPDNFQSRRPNTSFCFLDIRSPGLGDTAMYLCATSRDGQSQGPDSPLHFGNGTRLTVT.

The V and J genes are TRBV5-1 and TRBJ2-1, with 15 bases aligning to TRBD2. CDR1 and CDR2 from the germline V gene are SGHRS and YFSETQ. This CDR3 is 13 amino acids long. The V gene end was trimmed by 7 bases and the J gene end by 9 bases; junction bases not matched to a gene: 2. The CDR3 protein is CASGLAGGVEQFF. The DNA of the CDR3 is TGCGCCAGCGGACTAGCGGGAGGGGTTGAGCAGTTCTTC. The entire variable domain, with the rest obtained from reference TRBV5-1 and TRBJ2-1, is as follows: KAGVTQTPRYLIKTRGQQVTLSCSPISGHRSVSWYQQTPGQGLQFLFEYFSETQRNKGNFPGRFSGRQFSNSRSEMNVSTLELGDSALYLCASGLAGGVEQFFGPGTRLTVL.

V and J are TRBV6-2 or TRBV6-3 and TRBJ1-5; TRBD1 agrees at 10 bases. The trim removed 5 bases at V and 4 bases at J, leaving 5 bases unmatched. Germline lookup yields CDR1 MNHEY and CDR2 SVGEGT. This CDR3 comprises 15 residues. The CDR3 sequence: CASSRQGASNQPQHF. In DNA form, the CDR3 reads TGTGCCAGCAGTCGACAGGGGGCGAGTAATCAGCCCCAGCATTTT.

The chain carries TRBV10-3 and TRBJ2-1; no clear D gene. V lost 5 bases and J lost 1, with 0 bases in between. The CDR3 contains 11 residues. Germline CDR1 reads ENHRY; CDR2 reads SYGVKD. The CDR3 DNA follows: TGTGCCATCAGTTCCTACAATGAGCAGTTCTTC. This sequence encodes CAISSYNEQFF.

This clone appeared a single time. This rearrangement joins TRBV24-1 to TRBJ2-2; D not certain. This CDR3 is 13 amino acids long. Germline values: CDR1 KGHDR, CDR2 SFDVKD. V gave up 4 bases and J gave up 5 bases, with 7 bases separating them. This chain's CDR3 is CATSDRTTGELFF. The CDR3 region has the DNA TGTGCCACCAGTGACCGCACTACCGGGGAGCTGTTTTTT.

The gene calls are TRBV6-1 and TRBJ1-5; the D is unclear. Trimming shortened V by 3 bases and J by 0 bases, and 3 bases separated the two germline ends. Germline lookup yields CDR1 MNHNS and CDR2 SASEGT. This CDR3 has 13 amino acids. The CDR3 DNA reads TGTGCCAGCAGTGAGCTTAGCAATCAGCCCCAGCATTTT. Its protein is CASSELSNQPQHF.

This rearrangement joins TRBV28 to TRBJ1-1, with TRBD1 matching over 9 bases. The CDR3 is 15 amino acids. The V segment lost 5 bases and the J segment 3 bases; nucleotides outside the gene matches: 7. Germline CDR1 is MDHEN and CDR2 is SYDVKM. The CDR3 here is CASSITGQGHTEAFF. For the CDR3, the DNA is TGTGCCAGCAGTATCACTGGACAGGGGCACACTGAAGCTTTCTTT.

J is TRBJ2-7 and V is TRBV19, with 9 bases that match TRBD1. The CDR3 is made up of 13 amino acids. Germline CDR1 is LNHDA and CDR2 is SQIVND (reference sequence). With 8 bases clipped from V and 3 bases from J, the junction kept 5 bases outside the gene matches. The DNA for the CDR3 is TGTGCCAGTGTCCGGGACAGGGACTACGAGCAGTACTTC. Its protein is CASVRDRDYEQYF.

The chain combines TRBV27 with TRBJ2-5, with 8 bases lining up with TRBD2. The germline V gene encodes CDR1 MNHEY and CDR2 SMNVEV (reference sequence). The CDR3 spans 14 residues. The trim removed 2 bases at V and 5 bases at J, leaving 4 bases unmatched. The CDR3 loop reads CASSLIAGLETQYF. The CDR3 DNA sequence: TGTGCCAGCAGTTTAATAGCGGGGCTGGAGACCCAGTACTTC.

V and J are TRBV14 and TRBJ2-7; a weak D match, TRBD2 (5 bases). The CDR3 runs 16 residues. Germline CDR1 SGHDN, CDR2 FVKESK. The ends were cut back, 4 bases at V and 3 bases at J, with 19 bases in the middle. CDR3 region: CASSPWGSGKDYEQYF. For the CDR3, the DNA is TGTGCCAGCAGCCCCTGGGGATCCGGGAAGGACTACGAGCAGTACTTC.

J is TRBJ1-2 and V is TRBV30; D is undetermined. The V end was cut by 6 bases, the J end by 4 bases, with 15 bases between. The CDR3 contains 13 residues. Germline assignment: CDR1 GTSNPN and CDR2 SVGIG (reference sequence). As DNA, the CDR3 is TGTGCCTGTCTAAGGACGGGTCTCTATGGCTACACCTTC. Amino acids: CACLRTGLYGYTF.

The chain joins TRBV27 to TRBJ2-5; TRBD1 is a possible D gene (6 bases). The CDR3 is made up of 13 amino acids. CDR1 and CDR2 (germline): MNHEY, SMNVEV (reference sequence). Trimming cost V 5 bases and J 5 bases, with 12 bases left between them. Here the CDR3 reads CASSADGQETQYF. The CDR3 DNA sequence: TGTGCCAGCAGTGCCGACGGACAGGAGACCCAGTACTTC.

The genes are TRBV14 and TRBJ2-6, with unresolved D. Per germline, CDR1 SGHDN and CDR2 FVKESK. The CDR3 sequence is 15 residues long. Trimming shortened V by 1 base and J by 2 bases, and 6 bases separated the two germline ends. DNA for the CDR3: TGTGCCAGCAGCCAAGCGCGGACTGGGGCCAACGTCCTGACTTTC. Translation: CASSQARTGANVLTF.

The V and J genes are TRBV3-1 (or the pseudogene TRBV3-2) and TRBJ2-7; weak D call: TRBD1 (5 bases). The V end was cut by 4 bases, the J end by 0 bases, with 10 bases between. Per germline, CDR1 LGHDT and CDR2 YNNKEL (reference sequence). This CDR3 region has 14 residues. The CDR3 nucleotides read TGTGCCAGCAGCCTGGACACGATCTCCTACGAGCAGTACTTC. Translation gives CASSLDTISYEQYF.

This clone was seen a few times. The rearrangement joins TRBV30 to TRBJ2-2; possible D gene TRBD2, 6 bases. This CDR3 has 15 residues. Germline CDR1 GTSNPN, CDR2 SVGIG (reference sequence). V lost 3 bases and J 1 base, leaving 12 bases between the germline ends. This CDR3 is CAWRGLRQNTGELFF. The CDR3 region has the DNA TGTGCCTGGAGGGGACTCAGACAGAACACCGGGGAGCTGTTTTTT. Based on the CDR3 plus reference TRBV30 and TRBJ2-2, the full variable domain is SQTIHQWPATLVQPVGSPLSLECTVEGTSNPNLYWYRQAAGRGLQLLFYSVGIGQISSEVPQNLSASRPQDRQFILSSKKLLLSDSGFYLCAWRGLRQNTGELFFGEGSRLTVL.

The CDR3 region is CASSLGQGAWGNQPQHF. The CDR3 DNA reads as TGCGCCAGCAGCTTGGGACAGGGGGCATGGGGCAATCAGCCCCAGCATTTT. This chain links TRBV5-1 with TRBJ1-5, with 10 nucleotides matching TRBD1. The CDR3 runs to 17 residues. Losses at the gene ends were 0 bases for V and 2 bases for J; bases not matched to a gene: 5. CDR1 and CDR2 from the germline V gene are SGHRS and YFSETQ.

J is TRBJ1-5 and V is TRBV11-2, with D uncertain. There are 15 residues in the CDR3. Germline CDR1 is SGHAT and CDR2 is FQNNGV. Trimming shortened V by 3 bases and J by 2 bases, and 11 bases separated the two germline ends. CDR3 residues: CASSLGGFGNQPQHF. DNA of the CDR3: TGTGCCAGCAGCTTGGGCGGATTCGGCAATCAGCCCCAGCATTTT.

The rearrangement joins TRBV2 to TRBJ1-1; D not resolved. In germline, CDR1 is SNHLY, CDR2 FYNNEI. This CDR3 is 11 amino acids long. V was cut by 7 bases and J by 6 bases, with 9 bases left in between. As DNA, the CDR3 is TGTGCCAGCACGAGGCCTTCTGAAGCTTTCTTT. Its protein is CASTRPSEAFF.

CDR3 in amino acids: CASSPRGTEESNSPLHF. CDR3 nucleotide sequence: TGTGCCAGCTCACCAAGAGGGACAGAGGAAAGTAATTCACCCCTCCACTTT. The chain carries TRBV18 and TRBJ1-6, with 7 positions matching TRBD1. Germline V gene sequence: CDR1 KGHSH, CDR2 LQKENI. The CDR3 loop spans 17 amino acids. The ends lost 2 bases at V and 6 bases at J; junction bases unmatched: 10.